A selection of T cell receptor beta chains follows, all from one sample in a study of neoadjuvant anti-PD-1 for oral cavity cancer. Measured with immunoSEQ multiplex PCR; TCRdb has only the in-frame clones, and not every one. Among tens of thousands of clones listed, approximately 80% were seen once. The sample was PBMCs, taken before nivolumab (anti-PD-1) treatment. The receptor source for this set is a person aged 35-79 years with oral cavity squamous cell carcinoma. Each CDR3 is given with its conserved first and last residue. D genes are given only for firm matches. Clone sizes are given selectively: once, few, many, or a class where the clone is expanded.

v_gene,abundance,d_gene,j_gene,CDR3aa,CDR3nt
TRBV5-1,.,TRBD2,TRBJ2-5,CARASSGVYQETQYF,TGCGCCAGGGCTTCTAGCGGAGTGTACCAAGAGACCCAGTACTTC
TRBV14,few,.,TRBJ1-3,CASSQGFSSGNTIYF,TGTGCCAGCAGCCAAGGCTTCAGCTCTGGAAACACCATATATTTT
TRBV27,.,.,TRBJ2-3,CASSLGPTPYTDTQYF,TGTGCCAGCAGTTTAGGACCTACTCCATACACAGATACGCAGTATTTT
TRBV27,.,.,TRBJ1-1,CASSFWDRQEAFF,TGTGCCAGCAGTTTTTGGGATCGGCAGGAAGCTTTCTTT
TRBV21-1,.,.,TRBJ2-3,CASSKVQRSDTQYF,TGTGCCAGCAGCAAAGTTCAGCGTTCAGATACGCAGTATTTT
TRBV5-1,.,.,TRBJ2-5,CASSLGPGVRETQYF,TGCGCCAGCAGCTTGGGTCCGGGGGTACGAGAGACCCAGTACTTC
TRBV6-4,.,TRBD2,TRBJ2-1,CASSDFGGGANEQFF,TGTGCCAGCAGTGACTTCGGCGGGGGGGCAAATGAGCAGTTCTTC
TRBV28,.,TRBD1,TRBJ1-3,CASSAHTGQAGNTIYF,TGTGCCAGCAGTGCTCATACGGGACAGGCCGGAAACACCATATATTTT
TRBV18,.,.,TRBJ1-5,CASSPMNQPQHF,TGTGCCAGCTCACCAATGAATCAGCCCCAGCATTTT
TRBV30,.,.,TRBJ2-1,CAWIEQGSGLGEQFF,TGTGCCTGGATTGAACAGGGCTCGGGTTTGGGTGAGCAGTTCTTC
TRBV13,few,.,TRBJ1-2,CASSGGGAYGYTF,TGTGCCAGCAGCGGCGGGGGGGCTTATGGCTACACCTTC
TRBV5-1,.,TRBD1,TRBJ2-5,CASSLSGQLQETQYF,TGCGCCAGCAGCTTATCGGGACAGCTTCAAGAGACCCAGTACTTC
TRBV7-9,.,.,TRBJ2-7,CASSPATVGYEQYF,TGTGCCAGCAGCCCTGCCACGGTGGGCTACGAGCAGTACTTC
TRBV7-6,.,.,TRBJ2-6,CASSPDRSSGANVLTF,TGTGCCAGCAGCCCAGATAGGAGCTCTGGGGCCAACGTCCTGACTTTC
TRBV6-5,.,.,TRBJ2-7,CASSYSRGGRYEQYF,TGTGCCAGCAGTTACTCTAGGGGGGGGCGATACGAGCAGTACTTC
TRBV20-1,.,.,TRBJ2-1,CSARSDEQFF,TGCAGTGCCAGGAGCGATGAGCAGTTCTTC
TRBV21-1,.,.,TRBJ2-2,CASSKEPHKQMGTGELFF,TGTGCCAGCAGCAAAGAACCGCATAAACAAATGGGCACCGGGGAGCTGTTTTTT
TRBV6-1,few,.,TRBJ2-1,CASFGGTLGGNEQFF,TGTGCCAGCTTCGGCGGGACCCTCGGCGGGAATGAGCAGTTCTTC
TRBV11-2,.,.,TRBJ1-1,CASSLMVSNTEAFF,TGTGCCAGCAGCTTAATGGTTTCGAACACTGAAGCTTTCTTT
TRBV10-3,.,TRBD1,TRBJ2-7,CAINRGYEQYF,TGTGCCATCAACAGGGGCTACGAGCAGTACTTC
TRBV2,.,TRBD2,TRBJ2-5,CAGRTSGGAAETQYF,TGTGCCGGAAGGACTAGCGGGGGGGCAGCAGAGACCCAGTACTTC
TRBV9,.,.,TRBJ1-1,CASSVVRGNTEAFF,TGTGCCAGCAGCGTAGTAAGGGGGAACACTGAAGCTTTCTTT
TRBV2,.,TRBD1,TRBJ1-2,CASNRAEGTAFPYGYTF,TGTGCCAGCAACCGCGCAGAAGGGACAGCTTTCCCCTATGGCTACACCTTC
TRBV6-1,.,.,TRBJ1-3,CASSEVESGNTIYF,TGTGCCAGCAGTGAAGTAGAATCTGGAAACACCATATATTTT
TRBV9,.,.,TRBJ1-5,CASSVNGGLGQPQHF,TGTGCCAGCAGCGTAAACGGGGGGCTGGGTCAGCCCCAGCATTTT
TRBV11-2,.,TRBD2,TRBJ2-5,CASSSDRTSLETQYF,TGTGCCAGCAGTTCAGACCGGACTAGCCTTGAGACCCAGTACTTC
TRBV18,.,TRBD2,TRBJ2-1,CASSPSSGVGEQFF,TGTGCCAGCTCACCATCTAGCGGGGTGGGTGAGCAGTTCTTC
TRBV30,.,.,TRBJ1-4,CAWRDGYNEKLFF,TGTGCCTGGAGGGATGGATACAATGAAAAACTGTTTTTT
TRBV7-2,.,.,TRBJ1-1,CASSLARGKGTEAFF,TGTGCCAGCAGCTTAGCGAGGGGAAAGGGCACTGAAGCTTTCTTT